The 27 T cell receptor beta chains reported below all come from one sample, sequenced in a study of T cells after yellow fever vaccination. TCRdb redid the calling of the 5' RACE reads with MiXCR, one entry per CDR3 protein. The sample consists of 320,000 or so distinct CDR3 sequences, less than 9.5% of them appearing once. The sequencing here drew on PBMCs, taken approximately 47 days after the first yellow fever vaccination. All receptors derive from a man aged 18 to 30 who received the YFV17D yellow fever vaccine.

This clonotype was picked up a small number of times. The chain's CDR3 is CASSPRGQGGEQYV. Here the CDR3 DNA reads TGCGCCAGCAGCCCTCGGGGGCAGGGGGGCGAGCAGTACGTC. J is TRBJ2-7 and V is TRBV5-1; TRBD1 is a possible D gene (7 bases). The germline gives CDR1 SGHRS, CDR2 YFSETQ. V lost 4 bases and J lost 6, with 17 bases in between. This CDR3 is built from 14 residues.

This clonotype has only a few counts. This sequence joins TRBV5-4 and TRBJ2-1; 9 nucleotides align to TRBD1. Germline CDR1 and CDR2: SGHNT and YYREEE (reference sequence). The CDR3 loop spans 14 amino acids. The ends lost 4 bases at V and 7 bases at J; junction bases unmatched: 6. The CDR3 is CASSTYRGPNEQFF. CDR3 nucleotide sequence: TGTGCCAGCAGCACATACAGGGGGCCGAATGAGCAGTTCTTC.

At least ten counts were recorded for this clonotype. This chain joins TRBV5-1 and TRBJ2-1, with D possibly being TRBD1 (6 bases). CDR1 and CDR2 from the germline V gene are SGHRS and YFSETQ. This CDR3 region has 14 residues. V was shortened by 2 bases and J by 3 bases, with 9 bases between the two germline ends. CDR3 protein: CASSFGDNYNEQFF. The CDR3 coding sequence is TGCGCCAGCAGCTTCGGGGACAACTACAATGAGCAGTTCTTC.

This clonotype was observed a few times. This chain links TRBV20-1 with TRBJ2-7; 10 bases line up with TRBD2. V lost 1 base, J lost 3 bases, and 6 bases stayed unmatched. Germline CDR1 reads DFQATT; CDR2 reads SNEGSKA (reference sequence). This CDR3 has 15 amino acids. This CDR3 reads CSARGGLAGDYEQYV. As DNA, the CDR3 is TGCAGTGCTAGAGGGGGCCTAGCGGGGGACTACGAGCAGTACGTC.

This clonotype was seen only a few times. CDR3 loop: CATSPGGSNEKLFF. The DNA for the CDR3 is TGTGCCACCTCTCCAGGAGGGTCTAATGAAAAACTGTTTTTT. The chain carries TRBV6-1 and TRBJ1-4, with no clear D. The germline gives CDR1 MNHNS, CDR2 SASEGT. CDR3 length: 14 amino acids. Trimming left V 10 bases short and J 3 bases short, with 15 bases between.

J is TRBJ2-5 and V is TRBV7-8, with 7 nucleotides matching TRBD2. Trimming at V came to 5 bases and at J to 3 bases, leaving 3 bases not matched to a gene. Germline lookup yields CDR1 SGHVS and CDR2 FQNEAQ. This CDR3 is 13 amino acids long. This CDR3 reads CASSPGLKETQYF. DNA of the CDR3: TGTGCCAGCAGCCCGGGACTAAAAGAGACCCAGTACTTC.

In its sample, this clonotype was seen a few times. This CDR3 is CASSLESPVNSPLHF. CDR3 in DNA: TGCGCCAGCAGCTTGGAATCCCCCGTTAATTCACCCCTCCACTTT. This chain joins TRBV5-1 and TRBJ1-6, with D uncertain. This CDR3 contains 15 residues. V was trimmed by 0 bases and J by 6 bases, leaving 10 bases between them. In germline, CDR1 is SGHRS, CDR2 YFSETQ.

The rearrangement joins TRBV6-2 or TRBV6-3 to TRBJ2-2; TRBD1 matches 7 bases. This CDR3 comprises 20 residues. In germline, CDR1 is MNHEY, CDR2 SVGEGT. V dropped 6 bases and J dropped 0; count of bases not matched to a gene: 19. The CDR3 DNA is TGTGCCAGCAGAAGACAGGGTAACTTTGCCGGTGGGCCGAACACCGGGGAGCTGTTTTTT. It is translated as CASRRQGNFAGGPNTGELFF.

This clonotype was counted between two and nine times. This chain links TRBV4-3 with TRBJ1-5; tentative D call: TRBD1 (5 bases). The CDR3 length is 17 residues. Germline lookup yields CDR1 LGHNA and CDR2 YSLEER. V was pared by 0 bases and J by 3 bases, with 15 bases between. The CDR3: CASSQDHGGLDNQPQHF. In DNA, the CDR3 is TGCGCCAGCAGCCAAGATCACGGGGGACTCGACAATCAGCCCCAGCATTTT.

The chain joins TRBV11-2 to TRBJ2-7; unclear D gene. Germline V gene data show CDR1 as SGHAT and CDR2 as FQNNGV. V was trimmed by 1 base and J by 2 bases, leaving 12 bases between them. The CDR3 totals 15 residues. The CDR3 region has the DNA TGTGCCAGCAGCTTAGTTGAAAACAGCCCCTACGAGCAGTACTTC. Protein: CASSLVENSPYEQYF.

This sequence joins TRBV19 and TRBJ2-3; D not certain. This CDR3 has 13 amino acids. CDR1 and CDR2 from the germline V gene are LNHDA and SQIVND (reference sequence). The V end was cut by 5 bases, the J end by 6 bases, with 12 bases between. CDR3 nucleotide sequence: TGTGCCAGTAGTGCAGTCAGTGCCGATACGCAGTATTTT. Its protein is CASSAVSADTQYF.

Ten or more counts support this clonotype. The chain couples TRBV5-1 to TRBJ2-3; 10 bases match TRBD2. CDR3 length equals 17 residues. Per the germline V gene, CDR1 is SGHRS and CDR2 is YFSETQ. V lost 0 bases and J lost 5; bases outside the gene matches: 9. Here the CDR3 DNA reads TGCGCCAGCAGCTTGGGAGCTAGCGGGGGAGTAAGAGATACGCAGTATTTT. Its translation: CASSLGASGGVRDTQYF.

The chain is built from TRBV29-1 and TRBJ2-1; D may correspond to TRBD1 or TRBD2 (5 bases each). V lost 4 bases to trimming and J lost 3 bases, with 13 bases between them. In germline, CDR1 is SQVTM, CDR2 ANQGSEA. This CDR3 region has 14 residues. CDR3 coding DNA: TGCAGCGTTGGGGAGACAGAGTACTACAATGAGCAGTTCTTC. Translated: CSVGETEYYNEQFF.

This sequence joins TRBV5-6 and TRBJ2-7, with 7 positions matching TRBD1. Per germline, CDR1 SGHDT and CDR2 YYEEEE. The CDR3 contains 15 residues. With V trimmed by 2 bases and J by 4 bases, 9 bases remained unmatched. CDR3 sequence: CASSFPFQGVYEQYF. The CDR3 region has the DNA TGTGCCAGCAGCTTCCCGTTCCAGGGGGTGTACGAGCAGTACTTC.

This clonotype has ten or more counts. The chain joins TRBV5-5 to TRBJ2-1; D may be TRBD2 (6 bases). Germline assignment: CDR1 SGHKS and CDR2 YYEKEE (reference sequence). The CDR3 covers 13 residues. V was pared by 3 bases and J by 9 bases, with 13 bases between. CDR3: CASSSVGDFEQFF. CDR3 coding DNA: TGTGCCAGCAGCTCAGTGGGGGACTTTGAGCAGTTCTTC.

The chain couples TRBV28 to TRBJ2-2; TRBD1 matches at 7 bases. V was clipped by 6 bases and J by 3 bases; unmatched bases: 13. Germline CDR1 is MDHEN and CDR2 is SYDVKM. CDR3 length equals 17 residues. In DNA, the CDR3 is TGTGCCAGCAGACCCTGGACAGGTAGTGGGCACACCGGGGAGCTGTTTTTT. This sequence encodes CASRPWTGSGHTGELFF.

The chain is built from TRBV5-1 and TRBJ1-2; 11 bases match TRBD1. The CDR3 loop spans 18 amino acids. V lost 4 bases to trimming and J lost 2 bases; unmatched junction nucleotides: 13. Germline V gives CDR1 SGHRS, CDR2 YFSETQ. In DNA, the CDR3 is TGCGCCAGCAGCCGGAACCAGGGGACAGGGGGGACCAACTATGGCTACACCTTC. This gives the protein CASSRNQGTGGTNYGYTF. Using reference TRBV5-1 and TRBJ1-2 for the parts outside the CDR3, the full variable domain is KAGVTQTPRYLIKTRGQQVTLSCSPISGHRSVSWYQQTPGQGLQFLFEYFSETQRNKGNFPGRFSGRQFSNSRSEMNVSTLELGDSALYLCASSRNQGTGGTNYGYTFGSGTRLTVV.

There are many counts of this clonotype. This sequence joins TRBV20-1 and TRBJ1-2, with D perhaps TRBD1 (5 bases). The germline V gene has CDR1 DFQATT and CDR2 SNEGSKA (reference sequence). Trimming stripped 6 bases from V and 6 bases from J, with 14 bases between. This CDR3 has 12 residues. CDR3 bases: TGCAGTGCCGATAGGGGCGCGAATGGCTACACCTTC. Encoded protein: CSADRGANGYTF.

A few counts support this clonotype. The chain uses TRBV15 and TRBJ1-6; D possibly corresponds to TRBD1 (5 bases). Germline lookup yields CDR1 LNHNV and CDR2 YYDKDF (reference sequence). CDR3 length equals 16 residues. Deletions cut 0 bases from V and 9 bases from J, with 15 bases between. CDR3 sequence reads: CATSRDLPGSGSPLHF. CDR3 DNA: TGTGCCACCAGCAGAGATCTCCCAGGGAGTGGTTCACCCCTCCACTTT. The full variable domain, rest sourced from reference TRBV15 and TRBJ1-6, is DAMVIQNPRYQVTQFGKPVTLSCSQTLNHNVMYWYQQKSSQAPKLLFHYYDKDFNNEADTPDNFQSRRPNTSFCFLDIRSPGLGDTAMYLCATSRDLPGSGSPLHFGNGTRLTVT.

This clonotype came up a few times. This sequence joins TRBV20-1 and TRBJ2-1; TRBD1 matches at 8 bases. Germline V gene sequence: CDR1 DFQATT, CDR2 SNEGSKA (reference sequence). CDR3 length equals 16 residues. The ends lost 6 bases at V and 0 bases at J; junction bases unmatched: 10. The CDR3 DNA reads as TGCAGTGCGGGGACAGGAAAGAAAAGCTCCTACAATGAGCAGTTCTTC. Translation gives CSAGTGKKSSYNEQFF.

The rearrangement links TRBV4-3 to TRBJ1-2, with D uncertain. This CDR3 comprises 16 residues. V lost 0 bases, J lost 3 bases, and 14 bases lay in between. Germline V gives CDR1 LGHNA, CDR2 YSLEER. The CDR3 sequence: CASSQERDRRHYGYTF. In DNA form, the CDR3 reads TGCGCCAGCAGCCAAGAAAGGGATCGTAGGCACTATGGCTACACCTTC.

The chain uses TRBV5-5 and TRBJ2-7, with no clear D. V shed 4 bases and J shed 3 bases, with 8 bases lying between them. The CDR3 sequence is 12 residues long. Germline CDR1 is SGHKS and CDR2 is YYEKEE (reference sequence). The CDR3 protein is CASSGSFYEQYF. The CDR3 coding sequence is TGTGCCAGCAGCGGGTCCTTCTACGAGCAGTACTTC.

The V and J genes are TRBV11-2 and TRBJ2-2; 10 bases match TRBD1. This CDR3 contains 18 residues. The germline V gene encodes CDR1 SGHAT and CDR2 FQNNGV. J lost 4 bases, V lost 4 bases, and 12 bases had no gene match. The CDR3 here is CASSSPPGTGVGTGELFF. The CDR3 DNA reads TGTGCCAGCAGCTCCCCCCCTGGGACAGGGGTTGGCACCGGGGAGCTGTTTTTT.

This clonotype was seen repeatedly, ten times or more. CDR3 nucleotides: TGTGCCATCACGGACAGGGTAACAGATACGCAGTATTTT. As protein: CAITDRVTDTQYF. The genes are TRBV10-3 and TRBJ2-3; the match to TRBD1 covers 8 bases. Per the germline V gene, CDR1 is ENHRY and CDR2 is SYGVKD. The V segment lost 7 bases and the J segment 3 bases; nucleotides outside the gene matches: 3. This CDR3 spans 13 amino acids.

To note about this clonotype: Mismatch with germline at one junction end may stem from a read error. J is TRBJ2-1 and V is TRBV29-1, with 7 bases aligning to TRBD1. The CDR3 is made up of 14 amino acids. The germline CDR1 and CDR2 sequences are SQVTM and ANQGSEA. The CDR3 is CSVEERTGRNEQFF. CDR3 DNA sequence: TGCAGCGTCGAAGAAAGGACAGGTAGAAATGAGCAGTTCTTC.

This chain joins TRBV7-9 and TRBJ1-1; D remains unclear. The V and J ends lost 8 bases and 1 base respectively, with 11 bases between them. The CDR3 has 13 amino acids. Germline CDR1 reads SEHNR; CDR2 reads FQNEAQ (reference sequence). The DNA of the CDR3 is TGTGCCAGCCGTCAGACGTCGAACACTGAAGCTTTCTTT. Its translation is CASRQTSNTEAFF. Combining the CDR3 with reference TRBV7-9 and TRBJ1-1 gives the whole variable domain DTGVSQNPRHKITKRGQNVTFRCDPISEHNRLYWYRQTLGQGPEFLTYFQNEAQLEKSRLLSDRFSAERPKGSFSTLEIQRTEQGDSAMYLCASRQTSNTEAFFGQGTRLTVV.

The chain recombines TRBV5-1 with TRBJ2-1, with TRBD2 identical over 8 bases. Germline values: CDR1 SGHRS, CDR2 YFSETQ. The J segment lost 7 bases and the V segment lost 1 base, leaving 7 bases of the junction unmatched. The CDR3 is made up of 15 amino acids. CDR3 protein: CASSLYSGGRNEQFF. CDR3 DNA: TGCGCCAGCAGCTTGTACAGCGGGGGAAGGAATGAGCAGTTCTTC.